These 21 T cell receptor beta chains share one sample of origin, sequenced in a study of blood T cell repertoires in COVID-19. Libraries were prepared by immunoSEQ multiplex PCR; TCRdb keeps only in-frame clonotypes and omits some of them. The sample contains fewer than 250,000 clones, about 86% of which appear only once. The sample comprised PBMCs or T cells enriched from blood (not recorded which). The origin of the receptors is a woman aged 40 to 50 in a cohort exposed to, infected with or recovered from COVID-19 (not recorded which).

The chain couples TRBV18 to TRBJ2-1, with 7 bases aligning to TRBD1. The CDR3 is 12 residues long. Germline loops: CDR1 KGHSH, CDR2 LQKENI. The ends lost 4 bases at V and 9 bases at J; junction bases unmatched: 3. As DNA, the CDR3 is TGTGCCAGCTCACTACAGGGGACTGAGCAGTTCTTC. As protein: CASSLQGTEQFF. Looking up the rest from reference TRBV18 and TRBJ2-1 gives the full variable domain: NAGVMQNPRHLVRRRGQEARLRCSPMKGHSHVYWYRQLPEEGLKFMVYLQKENIIDESGMPKERFSAEFPKEGPSILRIQQVVRGDSAAYFCASSLQGTEQFFGPGTRLTVL.

The chain combines TRBV6-2 or TRBV6-3 with TRBJ1-5, with a possible D match to TRBD1 (5 bases). Trimming removed 2 bases at V and 2 bases at J, with 10 bases between. Germline-derived CDR1 and CDR2 are MNHEY and SVGEGT. This CDR3 is built from 15 residues. The CDR3 here is CASSYRGGGNQPQHF. DNA of the CDR3: TGTGCCAGCAGTTACAGGGGTGGGGGCAATCAGCCCCAGCATTTT.

The V and J genes are TRBV7-2 and TRBJ1-5, with D perhaps matching TRBD1 (5 bases). This CDR3 spans 15 amino acids. Germline V gene sequence: CDR1 SGHTA, CDR2 FQGNSA. Between the trimmed V and J ends, which lost 3 bases and 4 bases, there was a span of 13 bases. CDR3 region: CASSFGFGGNQPQHF. The DNA of the CDR3 is TGTGCCAGCAGCTTCGGATTCGGGGGGAATCAGCCCCAGCATTTT.

This clone was recorded once. V is TRBV25-1 and J is TRBJ1-2, with 8 bases lining up with TRBD1. CDR1 is MGHDK, CDR2 SYGVNS, per germline. The CDR3 spans 14 residues. J gave up 8 bases and V 3 bases, and 8 bases lay outside the gene matches. The CDR3 sequence: CASSEPTGARGYTF. The CDR3 nucleotides read TGTGCCAGCAGTGAGCCGACAGGGGCGAGAGGCTACACCTTC.

The CDR3 region has the DNA TGTGCCAGCAGTGACGACACCTTCTCCTACAATGAGCAGTTCTTC. As protein: CASSDDTFSYNEQFF. V and J are TRBV2 and TRBJ2-1; D gene uncertain. Trimming removed 3 bases at V and 0 bases at J, with 9 bases between. The CDR3 runs to 15 residues. Germline V gene lookup returns CDR1 SNHLY and CDR2 FYNNEI.

This clone was detected once. The chain joins TRBV6-4 to TRBJ1-6; possible D gene TRBD1, 5 bases. V lost 0 bases, J lost 9 bases, and 12 bases lay in between. Germline assignment: CDR1 MRHNA and CDR2 SNTAGT. This CDR3 contains 15 residues. DNA of the CDR3: TGTGCCAGCAGTGACTCGGAGGGGCGGGGTTCACCCCTCCACTTT. This encodes CASSDSEGRGSPLHF.

This clone was recorded once. This chain connects TRBV7-6 to TRBJ1-5; no reliable D call. The CDR3 is made up of 13 amino acids. Germline CDR1 is SGHVS and CDR2 is FNYEAQ. V was clipped by 4 bases and J by 0 bases, with 4 bases between them. CDR3 bases: TGTGCCAGCAGCTATAATAGCAATCAGCCCCAGCATTTT. Its translation is CASSYNSNQPQHF. The full variable domain, in which reference TRBV7-6 and TRBJ1-5 provide the parts outside the CDR3, is GAGVSQSPRYKVTKRGQDVALRCDPISGHVSLYWYRQALGQGPEFLTYFNYEAQQDKSGLPNDRFSAERPEGSISTLTIQRTEQRDSAMYRCASSYNSNQPQHFGDGTRLSIL.

CDR3 sequence (DNA): TGTGCCAGCAGCTTGGTGGGGGGCGCGGGGGACACTGAAGCTTTCTTT. Its translation is CASSLVGGAGDTEAFF. The chain couples TRBV5-8 to TRBJ1-1; a weak D match, TRBD1 (6 bases). V lost 0 bases and J lost 3, with 15 bases in between. This CDR3 contains 16 residues. Germline loops: CDR1 SGHTS, CDR2 YDEGEE.

This chain uses TRBV14 with TRBJ1-1; D may be TRBD1 (6 bases). Germline V gives CDR1 SGHDN, CDR2 FVKESK. The CDR3 contains 15 residues. Between the trimmed V and J ends, which lost 3 bases and 5 bases, there was a span of 16 bases. Here the CDR3 reads CASSQDSYRGTEAFF. CDR3 DNA: TGTGCCAGCAGCCAGGACAGTTACCGAGGGACTGAAGCTTTCTTT.

This CDR3 is CASSQGLAGRSNSYEQYF. In nucleotides, the CDR3 is TGCGCCAGCAGCCAGGGACTAGCGGGGAGATCAAACTCCTACGAGCAGTACTTC. The chain uses TRBV4-1 and TRBJ2-7; the match to TRBD2 covers 13 bases. Germline CDR1 MGHRA, CDR2 YSYEKL. The length of the CDR3 is 18 residues. J lost 0 bases, V lost 3 bases, and 8 bases had no gene match.

The chain recombines TRBV9 with TRBJ2-3; no reliable D call. Germline assignment: CDR1 SGDLS and CDR2 YYNGEE. Trimming removed 1 base from V and 2 bases from J, with 5 bases in between. The CDR3 sequence is 13 residues long. The CDR3 DNA reads TGTGCCAGCAGCGTAAGCCCCACAGATACGCAGTATTTT. Amino acids: CASSVSPTDTQYF.

This clone was counted a single time. The J gene is TRBJ1-1, the V gene TRBV7-2; the match to TRBD1 covers 8 bases. This CDR3 contains 13 residues. V shed 1 base and J 6 bases; nucleotides not matched to a gene: 1. Germline CDR1 reads SGHTA; CDR2 reads FQGNSA. CDR3 in amino acids: CASSLVTGAEAFF. CDR3 DNA sequence: TGTGCCAGCAGCTTAGTGACAGGGGCTGAAGCTTTCTTT.

This chain links TRBV6-5 with TRBJ2-7, with 8 positions matching TRBD1. The CDR3 contains 14 residues. The V gene end was trimmed by 5 bases and the J gene end by 3 bases; junction bases not matched to a gene: 6. The V gene's germline CDR1 is MNHEY and CDR2 SVGAGI. CDR3 loop: CASSNPGGIYEQYF. CDR3 in DNA: TGTGCCAGCAGTAATCCAGGGGGCATCTACGAGCAGTACTTC.

The J gene is TRBJ1-3, the V gene TRBV9, with D hard to call. Germline V gene lookup returns CDR1 SGDLS and CDR2 YYNGEE. V was cut by 4 bases and J by 0 bases, with 11 bases left in between. This CDR3 is 15 amino acids long. CDR3 region: CASSPTGSSGNTIYF. The CDR3, as DNA: TGTGCCAGCAGCCCTACGGGGTCCTCTGGAAACACCATATATTTT.

This chain links TRBV20-1 with TRBJ2-7; TRBD1 agrees at 11 bases. Per germline, CDR1 DFQATT and CDR2 SNEGSKA (reference sequence). This CDR3 has 14 residues. Trimming removed 3 bases from V and 6 bases from J; junction bases left unmatched: 7. CDR3 region: CSASDPGQGGEQYF. The CDR3 nucleotides are TGCAGTGCTAGTGACCCGGGACAGGGGGGCGAGCAGTACTTC.

J is TRBJ2-3 and V is TRBV11-2; a weak D match, TRBD1 (5 bases). V lost 4 bases and J lost 5, with 13 bases in between. Germline V gene data show CDR1 as SGHAT and CDR2 as FQNNGV. The CDR3 has 14 amino acids. Here the CDR3 DNA reads TGTGCCAGCAGCTCTACTCAGGGAATAGATACGCAGTATTTT. Amino acids: CASSSTQGIDTQYF.

This sequence joins TRBV9 and TRBJ2-1; the match to TRBD2 covers 7 bases. Germline V gene data show CDR1 as SGDLS and CDR2 as YYNGEE. Losses at the gene ends were 6 bases for V and 5 bases for J; bases not matched to a gene: 11. This CDR3 has 15 residues. This chain's CDR3 is CASTQSGGGNNEQFF. For the CDR3, the DNA is TGTGCCAGCACCCAGTCTGGGGGAGGGAACAATGAGCAGTTCTTC.

This sequence joins TRBV6-1 and TRBJ2-3; 8 bases agree with TRBD1. In germline, CDR1 is MNHNS, CDR2 SASEGT. V trimming: 2 bases; J trimming: 3 bases; junction bases outside the gene matches: 4. There are 15 residues in the CDR3. The CDR3 nucleotides are TGTGCCAGCAGTGAATGGACAGGGAGTACAGATACGCAGTATTTT. Translating gives CASSEWTGSTDTQYF.

CDR3 sequence reads: CASSYRRQGVDYGYTF. CDR3 DNA: TGTGCCAGCAGTTACCGAAGGCAGGGGGTCGACTATGGCTACACCTTC. J is TRBJ1-2 and V is TRBV6-5; 7 bases line up with TRBD1. Germline V CDR1 and CDR2: MNHEY, SVGAGI. CDR3 length: 16 amino acids. V shed 2 bases, J shed 3 bases, and the junction held 9 bases outside the gene matches.

The chain carries TRBV28 and TRBJ2-5; 8 nucleotides agree with TRBD1. Per germline, CDR1 MDHEN and CDR2 SYDVKM. CDR3 length: 18 amino acids. V dropped 4 bases and J dropped 4; count of bases not matched to a gene: 17. The CDR3 bases are TGTGCCAGCAGTTCCAACTCCTTCAGGGGGCGCGAGTTAGAGACCCAGTACTTC. This gives the protein CASSSNSFRGRELETQYF.

V gene TRBV6-5 combines with J gene TRBJ2-1; D gene unclear. The CDR3 length is 11 residues. Germline V gene data show CDR1 as MNHEY and CDR2 as SVGAGI. The V end lost 5 bases, the J end lost 3 bases, and 2 bases lay between the germline ends. The DNA for the CDR3 is TGTGCCAGCAGTCTCTACAATGAGCAGTTCTTC. It yields the protein CASSLYNEQFF.